This TCR beta chain emerged from a study of blood T cell repertoires in COVID-19 (dated by TCRdb to the early 2020s). For context, the study as a whole: Samples from collaborators originated in the United States, Italy and Spain and spanned both the acute and convalescent phases of COVID-19. The material from the prospective study consisted of cDNA or gDNA derived from T cells, B-cell-depleted T cells, or PBMCs. The dataset comprised deeply sampled blood TCRbeta repertoires from subjects exposed to, actively infected with, or recovered from COVID-19. The repertoires were released in a freely available public database meant as a resource for research on the immune response to SARS-CoV-2. The samples were drawn from two sources: the first 160 participants of the ongoing ImmuneRACE study, and 1,254 subjects contributed by 6 global collaborators. Sample metadata almost always included a de-identified subject ID, COVID-19 status, age in years and sex. HLA class I and class II types, where available, came from metadata supplied by the sample provider rather than from assay-based typing.

TCRbeta CDR3 regions were amplified from genomic DNA using the immunoSEQ Assay, a bias-controlled multiplex PCR. On the authors' methods: Within the assay, amplification of reference gene primers was used to estimate how many nucleated cells each sample contained. Sequence reads were collapsed and filtered to measure the absolute abundance of every unique TCRbeta CDR3 rearrangement. Productive Simpson clonality was computed per sample as the square root of Simpson's diversity index over productive rearrangements. TCRdb stores this immuneACCESS table with in-frame sequences only. Part of the clones is absent; in the studies checked, under half of the shortfall reflects unresolved V genes, and no reason is known for the rest. Clone size and V and J calls were adopted from that table, with D and trimming inferred from the DNA. The sample profile shows 350,000 or so clones; around four fifths of them were found once. The ten largest clones add up to 3% of the sample.

This clone appeared once. Its antigen has not been determined. The record has no base qualities; no much larger clone is one base away. Study-level results and caveats: How much clinical and demographic metadata was included differed by source and by participant, and the metadata was provided uncurated.

The collaborating institutions used their own protocols to collect whole blood in K2EDTA tubes. For TCRbeta analysis, collaborator samples were shipped as frozen whole blood, as isolated PBMCs, or as DNA extracted from either sample type. Reading from cysteine to phenylalanine, the CDR3 counts 14 amino acids. Of the read, only the CDR3 DNA is kept; its 42 bases are in frame from base 1. From the germline V gene, CDR1 is SGHDN and CDR2 is FVKESK. Deletion took 3 bases off V and 11 bases off J, with a span of 16 bases between the germline ends. The chain employs TRBV14 and TRBJ1-4; the D region possibly corresponds to TRBD1 (6 bases align). Specimen: peripheral blood. The TCR originated in a man aged 30 to 45 with active or convalescent COVID-19. The CDR3 loop reads CASSQLDSPDKLFF. The nucleotides are TGTGCCAGCAGCCAGTTGGACAGCCCCGACAAACTGTTTTTT.